The T cell receptor beta chain described here comes from a study of shared clonotypes between healthy human individuals. Concerning this clone itself: As yet, its antigen is unknown. Compared with germline, one end of the junction differs, possibly owing to a read error.

The data were produced by immunoSEQ multiplex PCR, yet TCRdb's version contains in-frame clones alone and is incomplete. The table has roughly 2.2 million clones, 85% to 95% seen once; the top ten hold 0.3% to 0.4%. Recent vaccinations or acute infections were absent in the healthy HIV-negative adult donors. Into CD45RA+ naive and CD45RA-negative memory subsets, the CD4+ cells were split. Study results and caveats: Sequencing depth was a factor that was expected to affect clonotype sharing among donors.

Looked up from germline, CDR1 is MRHNA and CDR2 is SNTAGT. CDR3 size: 17 residues. Material: naive CD4+ T cells from PBMCs. This sample's subset: CD45RA+ positively selected. The chain links TRBV6-4 to TRBJ2-7, with D unresolved. The receptor was derived from a man between 18 and 29 years old in good health. Some clones in this sample may be carry-over from other donors' samples. The CDR3 protein is CASRERNAGLFEFEQYF. The CDR3 nucleotides read TGTGCCAGCCGTGAAAGGAATGCAGGTCTTTTTGAATTCGAGCAGTACTTC.